This TCR beta chain stems from a study of shared T cell receptors in the human thymus. The repertoire was sequenced with immunoSEQ multiplex PCR; TCRdb's copy has only in-frame clones and lacks some. This sample yields some 700,000 clones, of which approximately 83% are seen a single time; around 0.0094% belongs to the top ten. CDR3 length: 19 amino acids. Germline trimming cut 2 bases from V and 2 bases from J; bases unmatched to any gene: 8. The germline gives CDR1 MGHRA, CDR2 YSYEKL. The same data also went into a second study, on human thymus T cells.

This TCR derives from a girl under three years old with a congenital heart defect. The gene calls are TRBV4-1 and TRBJ2-6; 11 bases fit TRBD1. The sequenced material came from thymocytes. CDR3 residues: CASSQKPGTGGAGANVLTF. The CDR3 nucleotides read TGCGCCAGCAGCCAAAAACCCGGGACAGGGGGGGCTGGGGCCAACGTCCTGACTTTC.